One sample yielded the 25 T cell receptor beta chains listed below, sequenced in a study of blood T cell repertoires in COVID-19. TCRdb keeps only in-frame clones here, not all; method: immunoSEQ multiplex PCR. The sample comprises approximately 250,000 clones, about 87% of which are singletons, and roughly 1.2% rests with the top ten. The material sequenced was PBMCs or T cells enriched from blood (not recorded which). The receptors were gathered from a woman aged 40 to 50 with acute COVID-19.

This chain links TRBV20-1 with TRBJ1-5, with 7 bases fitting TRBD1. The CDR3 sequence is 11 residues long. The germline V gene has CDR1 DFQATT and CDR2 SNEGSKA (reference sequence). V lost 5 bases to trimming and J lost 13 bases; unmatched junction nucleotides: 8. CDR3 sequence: CSAGRQDRQHF. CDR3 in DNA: TGCAGTGCTGGGAGACAGGACAGGCAGCATTTT.

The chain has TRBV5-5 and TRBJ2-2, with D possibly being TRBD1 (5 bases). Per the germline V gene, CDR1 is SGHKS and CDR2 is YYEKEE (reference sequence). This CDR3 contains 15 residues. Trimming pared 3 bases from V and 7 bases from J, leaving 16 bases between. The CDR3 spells CASSSKQGVGGELFF. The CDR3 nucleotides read TGTGCCAGCAGCTCAAAGCAGGGTGTCGGCGGGGAGCTGTTTTTT.

In DNA form, the CDR3 reads TGTGCCAGCAGTGCCCCATTGACAGGTTCGGGCTACACCTTC. This codes for CASSAPLTGSGYTF. The chain links TRBV6-4 to TRBJ1-2; tentatively, D is TRBD1 (6 bases). CDR1 and CDR2 (germline): MRHNA, SNTAGT. The V end lost 4 bases, the J end lost 8 bases, and 17 bases lay between the germline ends. The CDR3 has 14 amino acids.

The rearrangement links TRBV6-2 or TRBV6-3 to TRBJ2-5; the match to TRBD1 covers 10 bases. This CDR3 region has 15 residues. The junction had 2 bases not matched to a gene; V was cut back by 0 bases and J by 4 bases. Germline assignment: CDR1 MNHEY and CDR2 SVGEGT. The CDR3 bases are TGTGCCAGCAGTTACTCGCGACAGGGGGCAGAGACCCAGTACTTC. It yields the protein CASSYSRQGAETQYF.

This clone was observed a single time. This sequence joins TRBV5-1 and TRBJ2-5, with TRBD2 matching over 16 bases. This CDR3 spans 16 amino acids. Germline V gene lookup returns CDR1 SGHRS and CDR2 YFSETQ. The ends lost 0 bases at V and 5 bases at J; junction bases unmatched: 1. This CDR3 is CASSLAGLAGGETQYF. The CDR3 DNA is TGCGCCAGCAGCTTGGCGGGACTAGCGGGAGGGGAGACCCAGTACTTC.

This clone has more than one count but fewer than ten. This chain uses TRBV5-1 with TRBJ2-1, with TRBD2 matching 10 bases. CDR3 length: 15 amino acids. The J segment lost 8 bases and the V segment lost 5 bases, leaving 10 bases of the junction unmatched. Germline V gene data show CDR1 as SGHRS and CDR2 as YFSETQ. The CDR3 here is CASRRSGRAGDEQFF. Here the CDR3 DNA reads TGCGCCAGCAGGCGCAGCGGGAGGGCCGGGGATGAGCAGTTCTTC.

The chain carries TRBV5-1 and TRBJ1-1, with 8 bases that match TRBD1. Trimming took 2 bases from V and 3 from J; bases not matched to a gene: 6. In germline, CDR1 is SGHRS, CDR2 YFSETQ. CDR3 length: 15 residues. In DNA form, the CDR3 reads TGCGCCAGCAGCTTTCAGGGGGCGCCGTACACTGAAGCTTTCTTT. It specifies CASSFQGAPYTEAFF.

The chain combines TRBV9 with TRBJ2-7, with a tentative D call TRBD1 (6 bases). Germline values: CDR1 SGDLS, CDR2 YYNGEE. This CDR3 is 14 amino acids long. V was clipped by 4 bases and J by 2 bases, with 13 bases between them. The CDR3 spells CASSLRTEPYEQYF. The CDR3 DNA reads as TGTGCCAGCAGCCTGCGGACAGAACCCTACGAGCAGTACTTC.

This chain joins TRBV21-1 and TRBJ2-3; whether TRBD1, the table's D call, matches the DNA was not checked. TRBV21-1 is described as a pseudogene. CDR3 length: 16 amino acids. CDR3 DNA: TGTGCCAGCAGCAAAGAAAGGGACAGGGGCACAGATACGCAGTATTTT. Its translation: CASSKERDRGTDTQYF.

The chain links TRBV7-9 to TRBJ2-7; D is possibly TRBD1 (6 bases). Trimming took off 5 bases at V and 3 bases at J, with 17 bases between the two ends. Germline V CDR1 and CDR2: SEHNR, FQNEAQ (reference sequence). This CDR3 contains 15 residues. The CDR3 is CASSPRGTRDYEQYF. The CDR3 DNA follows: TGTGCCAGCAGCCCCAGGGGCACTAGGGACTACGAGCAGTACTTC.

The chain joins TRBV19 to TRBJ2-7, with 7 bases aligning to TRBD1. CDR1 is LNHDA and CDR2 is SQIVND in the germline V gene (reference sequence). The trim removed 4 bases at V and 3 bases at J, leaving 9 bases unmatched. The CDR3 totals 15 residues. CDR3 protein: CASSRPGTDLYEQYF. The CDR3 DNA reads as TGTGCCAGTAGTAGACCCGGGACAGACCTCTACGAGCAGTACTTC.

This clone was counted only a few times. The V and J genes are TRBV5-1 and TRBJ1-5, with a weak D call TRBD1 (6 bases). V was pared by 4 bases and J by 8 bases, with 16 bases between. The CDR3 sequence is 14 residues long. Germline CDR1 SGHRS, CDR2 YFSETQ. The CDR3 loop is CASSQDRFGEPQHF. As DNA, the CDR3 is TGCGCCAGCAGCCAAGACAGGTTCGGGGAGCCCCAGCATTTT.

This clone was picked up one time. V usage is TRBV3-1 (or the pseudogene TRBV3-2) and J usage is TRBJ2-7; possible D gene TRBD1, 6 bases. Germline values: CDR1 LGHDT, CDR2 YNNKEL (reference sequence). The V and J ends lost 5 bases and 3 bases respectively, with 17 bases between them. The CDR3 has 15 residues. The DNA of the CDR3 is TGTGCCAGCAGCTATCATCCGGGACAAGACTACGAGCAGTACTTC. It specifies CASSYHPGQDYEQYF.

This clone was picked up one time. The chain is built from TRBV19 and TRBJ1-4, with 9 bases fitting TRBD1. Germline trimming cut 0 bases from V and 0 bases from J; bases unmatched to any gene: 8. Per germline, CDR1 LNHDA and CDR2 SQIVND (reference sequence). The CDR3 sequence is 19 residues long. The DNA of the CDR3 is TGTGCCAGTAGTATAGATTCGGACAGGGGACGTGCAACTAATGAAAAACTGTTTTTT. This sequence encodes CASSIDSDRGRATNEKLFF.

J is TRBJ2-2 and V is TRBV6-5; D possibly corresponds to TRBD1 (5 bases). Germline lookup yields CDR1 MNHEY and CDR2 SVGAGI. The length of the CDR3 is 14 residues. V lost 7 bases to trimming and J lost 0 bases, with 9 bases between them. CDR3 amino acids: CASMARANTGELFF. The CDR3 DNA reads TGTGCCAGCATGGCCAGGGCGAACACCGGGGAGCTGTTTTTT.

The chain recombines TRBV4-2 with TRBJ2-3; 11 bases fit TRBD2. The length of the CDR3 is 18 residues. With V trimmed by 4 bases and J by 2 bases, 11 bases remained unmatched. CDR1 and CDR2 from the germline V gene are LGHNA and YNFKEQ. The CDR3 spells CASSPYTGTSGSTDTQYF. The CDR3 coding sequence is TGTGCCAGCAGCCCGTATACCGGGACTAGCGGTTCCACAGATACGCAGTATTTT.

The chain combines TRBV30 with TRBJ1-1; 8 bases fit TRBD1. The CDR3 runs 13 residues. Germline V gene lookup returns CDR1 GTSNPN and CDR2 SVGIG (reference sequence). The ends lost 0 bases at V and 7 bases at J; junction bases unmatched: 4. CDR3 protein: CAWSVRDRREAFF. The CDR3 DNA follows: TGTGCCTGGAGTGTACGGGACAGGCGTGAAGCTTTCTTT.

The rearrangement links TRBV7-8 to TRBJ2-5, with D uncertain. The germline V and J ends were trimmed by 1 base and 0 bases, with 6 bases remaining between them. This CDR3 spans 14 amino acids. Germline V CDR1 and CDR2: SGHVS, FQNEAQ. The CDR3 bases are TGTGCCAGCAGCTTAGGGCACCACCAAGAGACCCAGTACTTC. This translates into CASSLGHHQETQYF.

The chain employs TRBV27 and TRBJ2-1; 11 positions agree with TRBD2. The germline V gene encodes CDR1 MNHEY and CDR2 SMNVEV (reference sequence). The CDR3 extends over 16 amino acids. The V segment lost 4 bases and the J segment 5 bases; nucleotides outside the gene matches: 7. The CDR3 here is CASSSSGLAGNNEQFF. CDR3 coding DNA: TGTGCCAGCAGTTCTTCCGGACTAGCGGGTAACAATGAGCAGTTCTTC.

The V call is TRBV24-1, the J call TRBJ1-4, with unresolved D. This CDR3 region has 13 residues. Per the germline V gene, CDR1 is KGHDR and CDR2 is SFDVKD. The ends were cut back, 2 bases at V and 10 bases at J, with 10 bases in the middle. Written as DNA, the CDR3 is TGTGCCACCAGTGATTCGCCGACGGGAAAACTGTTTTTT. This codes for CATSDSPTGKLFF.

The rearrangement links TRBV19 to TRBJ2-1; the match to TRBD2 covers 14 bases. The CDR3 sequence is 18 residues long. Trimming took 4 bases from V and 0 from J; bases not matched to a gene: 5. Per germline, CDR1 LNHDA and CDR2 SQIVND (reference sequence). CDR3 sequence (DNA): TGTGCCAGTAGTAGGGGACTAGCGGGGGCAAGCTCCTACAATGAGCAGTTCTTC. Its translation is CASSRGLAGASSYNEQFF.

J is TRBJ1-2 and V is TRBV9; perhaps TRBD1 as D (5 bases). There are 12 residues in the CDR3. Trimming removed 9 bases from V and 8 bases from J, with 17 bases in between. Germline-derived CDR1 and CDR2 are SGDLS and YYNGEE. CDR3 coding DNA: TGTGCCACCTGGGGGAGGGAGAAAGGCTACACCTTC. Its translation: CATWGREKGYTF.

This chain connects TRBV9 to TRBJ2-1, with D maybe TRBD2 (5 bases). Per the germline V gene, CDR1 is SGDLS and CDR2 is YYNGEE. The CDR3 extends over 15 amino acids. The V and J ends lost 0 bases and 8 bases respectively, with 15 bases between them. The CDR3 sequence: CASSVGGSGVHEQFF. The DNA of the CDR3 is TGTGCCAGCAGCGTAGGAGGATCCGGGGTTCATGAGCAGTTCTTC.

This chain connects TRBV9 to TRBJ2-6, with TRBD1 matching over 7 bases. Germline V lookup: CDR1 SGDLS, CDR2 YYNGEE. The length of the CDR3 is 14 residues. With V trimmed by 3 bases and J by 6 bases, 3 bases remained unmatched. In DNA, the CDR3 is TGTGCCAGCAGCGGGGGGACAGAGGCCAACGTCCTGACTTTC. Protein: CASSGGTEANVLTF.

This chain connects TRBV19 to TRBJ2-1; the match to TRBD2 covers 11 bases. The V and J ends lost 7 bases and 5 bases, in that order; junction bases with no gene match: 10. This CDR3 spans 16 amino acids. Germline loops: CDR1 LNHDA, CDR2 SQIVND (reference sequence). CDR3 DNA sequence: TGTGCCAGTACTTACTTAGCGGGAGGGATAAACAATGAGCAGTTCTTC. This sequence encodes CASTYLAGGINNEQFF.